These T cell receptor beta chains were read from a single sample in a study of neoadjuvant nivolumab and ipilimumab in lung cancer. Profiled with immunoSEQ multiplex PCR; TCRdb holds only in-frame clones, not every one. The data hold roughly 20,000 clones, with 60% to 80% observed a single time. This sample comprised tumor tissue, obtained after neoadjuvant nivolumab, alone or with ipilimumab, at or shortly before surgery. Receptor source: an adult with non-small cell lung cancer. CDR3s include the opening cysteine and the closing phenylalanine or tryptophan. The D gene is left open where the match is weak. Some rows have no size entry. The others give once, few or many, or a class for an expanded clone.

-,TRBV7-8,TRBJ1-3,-,CASSWGRPDSGNTIYF,TGTGCCAGCAGCTGGGGCAGGCCCGACTCTGGAAACACCATATATTTT
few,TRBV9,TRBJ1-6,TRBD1,CASSVEGTANSPLHF,TGTGCCAGCAGCGTAGAGGGGACAGCCAATTCACCCCTCCACTTT
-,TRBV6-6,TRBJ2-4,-,CASTRVHIKNIQYF,TGTGCCAGCACCAGGGTCCATATCAAAAACATTCAGTACTTC
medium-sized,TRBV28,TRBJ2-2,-,CASRIRPGPSNTGELFF,TGTGCCAGCAGGATAAGACCGGGACCATCGAACACCGGGGAGCTGTTTTTT
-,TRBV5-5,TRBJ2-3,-,CASSTTGYDTDTQYF,TGTGCCAGCAGCACAACAGGGTATGACACAGATACGCAGTATTTT
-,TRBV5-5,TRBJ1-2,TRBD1,CASTDSRGPNYGYTF,TGTGCCAGCACCGACTCCAGGGGGCCCAACTATGGCTACACCTTC
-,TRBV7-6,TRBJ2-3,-,CASSSGLSPTDTQYF,TGTGCCAGCAGCTCCGGACTATCACCCACAGATACGCAGTATTTT
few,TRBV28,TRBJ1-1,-,CAIQGPNTEAFF,TGTGCCATACAGGGTCCGAACACTGAAGCTTTCTTT
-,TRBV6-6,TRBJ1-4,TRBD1,CASSYGTGPTNEKLFF,TGTGCCAGCAGTTATGGGACAGGACCAACTAATGAAAAACTGTTTTTT
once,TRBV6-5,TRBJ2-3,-,CASTLESSSTDTQYF,TGTGCCAGCACCTTAGAGTCTTCTAGCACAGATACGCAGTATTTT
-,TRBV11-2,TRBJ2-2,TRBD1,CASSQTGGHTGELFF,TGTGCCAGCAGCCAAACAGGGGGACACACCGGGGAGCTGTTTTTT
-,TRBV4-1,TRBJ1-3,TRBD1,CASSQDRAWGNTIYF,TGCGCCAGCAGCCAGGACAGGGCTTGGGGAAACACCATATATTTT
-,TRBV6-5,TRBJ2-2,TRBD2,CASRRSGGTGELFF,TGTGCCAGCAGGCGTAGCGGGGGCACCGGGGAGCTGTTTTTT
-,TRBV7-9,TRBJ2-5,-,CASSLSETQYF,TGTGCCAGCAGCCTCTCGGAGACCCAGTACTTC
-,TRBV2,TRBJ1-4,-,CASSTGTDRPNEKLFF,TGTGCCAGCAGTACCGGGACGGACAGACCAAATGAAAAACTGTTTTTT
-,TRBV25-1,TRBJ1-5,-,CASSDPRGLSQHF,TGTGCCAGCAGTGATCCACGGGGCTTATCGCAGCATTTT
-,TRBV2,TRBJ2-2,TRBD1,CASRFHRGPGELFF,TGTGCCAGCAGGTTTCACAGGGGACCCGGGGAGCTGTTTTTT
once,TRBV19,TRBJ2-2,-,CAVETGTPGELFF,TGTGCGGTTGAGACAGGGACTCCCGGGGAGCTGTTTTTT
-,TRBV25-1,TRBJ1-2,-,CASSEPYTF,TGTGCCAGCAGTGAACCCTACACCTTC
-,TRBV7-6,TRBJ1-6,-,CASSLYPSRSGSSYNSPLHF,TGTGCCAGCAGCTTATATCCCTCCAGGTCGGGGAGCTCCTATAATTCACCCCTCCACTTT
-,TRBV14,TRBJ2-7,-,CASSLLGVATYYEQYF,TGTGCCAGCAGCCTCCTCGGGGTAGCGACCTACTACGAGCAGTACTTC
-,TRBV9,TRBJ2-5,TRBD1,CASSERDRVGETQYF,TGTGCCAGCAGCGAAAGGGACAGGGTTGGGGAGACCCAGTACTTC
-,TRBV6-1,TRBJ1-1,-,CASHLQGGTEAFF,TGTGCCAGCCACCTCCAGGGTGGGACTGAAGCTTTCTTT
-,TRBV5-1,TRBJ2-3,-,CASSLVYDTQYF,TGCGCCAGCAGCTTGGTTTATGATACGCAGTATTTT
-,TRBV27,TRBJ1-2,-,CASSPTVAGGYTF,TGTGCCAGCAGTCCGACGGTCGCGGGGGGCTACACCTTC
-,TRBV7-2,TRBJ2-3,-,CASSSTGTYGTDTQYF,TGTGCCAGCAGCTCTACCGGGACATACGGCACAGATACGCAGTATTTT
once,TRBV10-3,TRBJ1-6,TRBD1,CAITETGGNSPLHF,TGTGCCATCACGGAGACAGGGGGGAATTCACCCCTCCACTTT
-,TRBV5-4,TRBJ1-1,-,CASSPDQTEAFF,TGTGCCAGCAGTCCAGACCAGACTGAAGCTTTCTTT
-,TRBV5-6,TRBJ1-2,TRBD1,CASSLVLGDSWSYTF,TGTGCCAGCAGCTTGGTTTTGGGGGACAGTTGGAGCTACACCTTC
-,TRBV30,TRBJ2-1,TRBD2,CAWSRVAGGQYNEQFF,TGTGCCTGGAGCCGAGTAGCGGGGGGGCAGTACAATGAGCAGTTCTTC
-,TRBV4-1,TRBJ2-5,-,CASSPIAGSRETQYF,TGCGCCAGCAGCCCGATTGCGGGTAGCCGTGAGACCCAGTACTTC
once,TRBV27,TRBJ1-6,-,CASSPTPGGPLHF,TGTGCCAGCAGTCCTACTCCCGGGGGACCCCTCCACTTT
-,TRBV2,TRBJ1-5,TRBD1,CASSFDRERQPQHF,TGTGCCAGCAGTTTCGACAGGGAGAGGCAGCCCCAGCATTTT
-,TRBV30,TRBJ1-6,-,CAWSKGDYNSPLHF,TGTGCCTGGAGTAAGGGGGACTATAATTCACCCCTCCACTTT